This T cell receptor beta chain was identified during a study of blood T cells in healthy people across ages. A second about 7 to 11 cycle PCR used barcoded and J-beta primers. TCRdb re-analysed the 5' RACE reads in MiXCR, keeping a single row per CDR3 protein. The data contain 660,000 or so distinct CDR3 sequences, around three fifths of them seen just once; the ten biggest clones take up around 37%. Study-wide findings and caveats: Lack of knowledge of donor CMV status possibly confounded expanded clonotype changes.

This clonotype came up a few times. Its antigen remains unidentified. The CDR3 is 16 residues long. Trimming took off 5 bases at V and 5 bases at J, with 20 bases between the two ends. Germline CDR1 SGHTA, CDR2 FQGNSA. Collection of 8.5 to 10 milliliters of peripheral blood was performed for each donor. A minimum of 7 million PBMCs was isolated per sample. The J gene is TRBJ2-3, the V gene TRBV7-2; weak D call: TRBD1 (5 bases). The sequencing sample was made of blood. This TCR was sampled from a man between 60 and 70 years old in good health. The CDR3 reads CASSARLMGHGDTQYF. In DNA form, the CDR3 reads TGTGCCAGCAGCGCTAGGCTTATGGGGCATGGAGATACGCAGTATTTT.